A single sample gave rise to the 4 T cell receptor beta chains below, sequenced in a study of OX40 agonist ivuxolimab in advanced cancers. Measured with immunoSEQ multiplex PCR; TCRdb has only the in-frame clones, and not every one. The data show around 60,000 clones, approximately 78% seen once. The sequenced sample was CD4+ or CD8+ T cells sorted from blood, obtained in a trial of the OX40 agonist ivuxolimab. These receptors were collected from an adult with an advanced solid tumor such as melanoma, head and neck, liver or kidney cancer.

This clone was picked up a small number of times. The chain couples TRBV15 to TRBJ1-2; D remains ambiguous. The germline V and J ends were trimmed by 0 bases and 4 bases, with 3 bases remaining between them. Germline V gives CDR1 LNHNV, CDR2 YYDKDF (reference sequence). This CDR3 is 12 amino acids long. The chain's CDR3 is CATSRERYGYTF. The CDR3 DNA follows: TGTGCCACCAGCAGAGAGCGCTATGGCTACACCTTC.

The chain joins TRBV5-1 to TRBJ1-1; D gene uncertain. This CDR3 contains 14 residues. Deletions cut 0 bases from V and 0 bases from J, with 6 bases between. The germline gives CDR1 SGHRS, CDR2 YFSETQ. The CDR3 DNA follows: TGCGCCAGCAGCTTGGTTGCGATGAACACTGAAGCTTTCTTT. This gives the protein CASSLVAMNTEAFF.

The chain joins TRBV9 to TRBJ2-5; D unclear. The ends were cut back, 0 bases at V and 1 base at J, with 7 bases in the middle. CDR1 and CDR2 from the germline V gene are SGDLS and YYNGEE. CDR3 size: 14 residues. The CDR3 spells CASSVDSAQETQYF. CDR3 coding DNA: TGTGCCAGCAGCGTAGATTCGGCCCAAGAGACCCAGTACTTC.

The chain couples TRBV5-1 to TRBJ1-2; D gene unclear. V was pared by 4 bases and J by 4 bases, with 14 bases between. This CDR3 region has 14 residues. Germline V CDR1 and CDR2: SGHRS, YFSETQ. CDR3 region: CASSPGGRAYGYTF. The CDR3 DNA reads TGCGCCAGCAGCCCCGGCGGGCGAGCCTATGGCTACACCTTC.